The rows below give T cell receptor beta chains drawn from one sample of a study of blood T cell repertoires in COVID-19. TCRdb's table, derived via immunoSEQ multiplex PCR, lists solely in-frame clones and lacks some. The repertoire includes under 150,000 clones, roughly 90% of them detected once, and approximately 8% sits in the top ten. Sample: peripheral blood. Source of these receptors: a man aged 45-60 years with acute or convalescent COVID-19. CDR3s include the opening cysteine and the closing phenylalanine or tryptophan. Each record gives: clone size, D gene, J gene, V gene, CDR3 protein, CDR3 DNA. The D gene is left open where the match is weak. Part of the rows lack a size; the others show once, few, many or a class for expanded clones.

clone size: -
D gene: -
J gene: TRBJ1-1
V gene: TRBV14
CDR3 protein: CASSQDQGRANTEAFF
CDR3 DNA: TGTGCCAGCAGCCAAGATCAGGGCAGGGCGAACACTGAAGCTTTCTTT

clone size: -
D gene: TRBD1
J gene: TRBJ2-1
V gene: TRBV30
CDR3 protein: CAWRSGGPSGNEQFF
CDR3 DNA: TGTGCCTGGAGATCAGGGGGCCCCTCTGGAAATGAGCAGTTCTTC

clone size: -
D gene: -
J gene: TRBJ1-4
V gene: TRBV7-2
CDR3 protein: CASSLQGTTNEKLFF
CDR3 DNA: TGTGCCAGCAGTCTACAGGGAACAACTAATGAAAAACTGTTTTTT

clone size: -
D gene: -
J gene: TRBJ2-2
V gene: TRBV5-4
CDR3 protein: CASRPRDPNTGELFF
CDR3 DNA: TGTGCCAGCCGCCCTCGGGATCCGAACACCGGGGAGCTGTTTTTT

clone size: -
D gene: TRBD1
J gene: TRBJ1-4
V gene: TRBV7-8
CDR3 protein: CASSDHRGQGEKLFF
CDR3 DNA: TGTGCCAGCAGCGACCACAGGGGGCAGGGTGAAAAACTGTTTTTT

clone size: -
D gene: TRBD1
J gene: TRBJ2-1
V gene: TRBV4-1
CDR3 protein: CASSPSTRGLEQFF
CDR3 DNA: TGCGCCAGCAGCCCTTCCACCAGGGGGCTTGAGCAGTTCTTC

clone size: -
D gene: -
J gene: TRBJ2-7
V gene: TRBV7-2
CDR3 protein: CASSLARQFPHEQYF
CDR3 DNA: TGTGCCAGCAGCTTAGCCCGCCAGTTTCCCCACGAGCAGTACTTC

clone size: -
D gene: TRBD1
J gene: TRBJ1-1
V gene: TRBV30
CDR3 protein: CAWKLDRANTEAFF
CDR3 DNA: TGTGCCTGGAAACTTGACAGGGCCAACACTGAAGCTTTCTTT

clone size: -
D gene: TRBD1
J gene: TRBJ2-1
V gene: TRBV28
CDR3 protein: CASSRDSYNEQFF
CDR3 DNA: TGTGCCAGCAGTCGGGACAGCTACAATGAGCAGTTCTTC

clone size: -
D gene: TRBD2
J gene: TRBJ2-2
V gene: TRBV5-8
CDR3 protein: CASSPEWEGTGELFF
CDR3 DNA: TGTGCCAGCAGCCCCGAGTGGGAGGGGACCGGGGAGCTGTTTTTT

clone size: -
D gene: -
J gene: TRBJ2-3
V gene: TRBV5-1
CDR3 protein: CASSGVTGFSDTQYF
CDR3 DNA: TGCGCCAGCAGCGGAGTTACAGGGTTCTCAGATACGCAGTATTTT

clone size: few
D gene: TRBD1
J gene: TRBJ2-1
V gene: TRBV27
CDR3 protein: CASSFVSGTGFNEQFF
CDR3 DNA: TGTGCCAGCAGTTTCGTATCCGGGACAGGGTTCAATGAGCAGTTCTTC

clone size: -
D gene: TRBD2
J gene: TRBJ2-7
V gene: TRBV7-9
CDR3 protein: CASSLEIAGGFYEQYF
CDR3 DNA: TGTGCCAGCAGCCTAGAGATAGCGGGAGGATTCTACGAGCAGTACTTC

clone size: -
D gene: TRBD2
J gene: TRBJ2-7
V gene: TRBV3-1/TRBV3-2
CDR3 protein: CASRRSSGGYEQYF
CDR3 DNA: TGTGCCAGCAGGCGGAGTAGCGGGGGGTACGAGCAGTACTTC

clone size: -
D gene: TRBD1
J gene: TRBJ1-6
V gene: TRBV19
CDR3 protein: CASSIDGQDYNSPLHF
CDR3 DNA: TGTGCCAGTAGTATAGATGGACAGGATTATAATTCACCCCTCCACTTT

clone size: -
D gene: -
J gene: TRBJ2-7
V gene: TRBV7-2
CDR3 protein: CASSPGTHYEQYF
CDR3 DNA: TGTGCCAGCAGCCCCGGGACACACTACGAGCAGTACTTC

clone size: -
D gene: -
J gene: TRBJ2-7
V gene: TRBV12-3/TRBV12-4
CDR3 protein: CASRGSSYEQYF
CDR3 DNA: TGTGCCAGCAGGGGGAGCTCCTACGAGCAGTACTTC

clone size: -
D gene: TRBD2
J gene: TRBJ2-3
V gene: TRBV5-1
CDR3 protein: CASSVAGDRTDTQYF
CDR3 DNA: TGCGCCAGCAGCGTAGCGGGAGATCGTACAGATACGCAGTATTTT

clone size: -
D gene: -
J gene: TRBJ2-3
V gene: TRBV4-1
CDR3 protein: CASSQEWSRTDTQYF
CDR3 DNA: TGCGCCAGCAGCCAAGAGTGGAGTCGCACAGATACGCAGTATTTT

clone size: -
D gene: -
J gene: TRBJ1-1
V gene: TRBV7-9
CDR3 protein: CASSPTGTEAFF
CDR3 DNA: TGTGCCAGCAGCCCGACAGGAACTGAAGCTTTCTTT

clone size: -
D gene: -
J gene: TRBJ1-2
V gene: TRBV10-1
CDR3 protein: CASSEPETGAQLNYGYTF
CDR3 DNA: TGCGCCAGCAGTGAGCCGGAGACAGGTGCCCAACTTAACTATGGCTACACCTTC

clone size: -
D gene: -
J gene: TRBJ2-5
V gene: TRBV11-2
CDR3 protein: CASSQTTGKRTQYF
CDR3 DNA: TGTGCCAGCAGCCAAACCACGGGGAAACGGACCCAGTACTTC

clone size: -
D gene: TRBD2
J gene: TRBJ2-1
V gene: TRBV5-1
CDR3 protein: CASSGSSTSGLNEQFF
CDR3 DNA: TGCGCCAGCAGCGGATCCTCGACTAGCGGGCTCAATGAGCAGTTCTTC

clone size: -
D gene: TRBD1
J gene: TRBJ2-3
V gene: TRBV7-9
CDR3 protein: CASSATGTGLDTQYF
CDR3 DNA: TGTGCCAGCAGCGCCACCGGGACAGGGCTAGATACGCAGTATTTT

clone size: once
D gene: -
J gene: TRBJ1-4
V gene: TRBV6-6
CDR3 protein: CASSYGQGGSGKFF
CDR3 DNA: TGTGCCAGCAGTTACGGGCAGGGTGGGTCCGGAAAGTTTTTT

clone size: once
D gene: -
J gene: TRBJ2-2
V gene: TRBV7-2
CDR3 protein: CASSLVGGVNTGELFF
CDR3 DNA: TGTGCCAGCAGCTTAGTTGGCGGCGTGAACACCGGGGAGCTGTTTTTT

clone size: -
D gene: TRBD2
J gene: TRBJ2-1
V gene: TRBV7-2
CDR3 protein: CASSFGLAGYNEQFF
CDR3 DNA: TGTGCCAGCAGCTTTGGACTAGCGGGGTACAATGAGCAGTTCTTC

clone size: -
D gene: TRBD1
J gene: TRBJ1-1
V gene: TRBV14
CDR3 protein: CASSLRTGPMNTEAFF
CDR3 DNA: TGTGCCAGCAGCTTGCGGACAGGGCCGATGAACACTGAAGCTTTCTTT

clone size: -
D gene: TRBD1
J gene: TRBJ1-2
V gene: TRBV27
CDR3 protein: CASSIQGLDGYTF
CDR3 DNA: TGTGCCAGCAGCATACAGGGGTTGGATGGCTACACCTTC

clone size: once
D gene: -
J gene: TRBJ1-1
V gene: TRBV4-2
CDR3 protein: CASSQEHRVPYAFF
CDR3 DNA: TGTGCCAGCAGCCAAGAACACAGGGTTCCGTATGCTTTCTTT

clone size: -
D gene: TRBD2
J gene: TRBJ2-6
V gene: TRBV9
CDR3 protein: CASSVGGRVGGANVLTF
CDR3 DNA: TGTGCCAGCAGCGTAGGCGGGAGGGTTGGTGGGGCCAACGTCCTGACTTTC

clone size: -
D gene: -
J gene: TRBJ1-2
V gene: TRBV4-1
CDR3 protein: CASSHLRGTQWTGYTF
CDR3 DNA: TGCGCCAGCAGCCACCTAAGGGGGACCCAGTGGACTGGCTACACCTTC

clone size: -
D gene: -
J gene: TRBJ1-4
V gene: TRBV7-9
CDR3 protein: CASSLLAFNEKLFF
CDR3 DNA: TGTGCCAGCAGCTTACTAGCCTTTAATGAAAAACTGTTTTTT

clone size: -
D gene: TRBD1
J gene: TRBJ1-5
V gene: TRBV19
CDR3 protein: CASNPRTGAEGNQPQHF
CDR3 DNA: TGTGCCAGTAACCCGCGGACAGGGGCAGAAGGAAATCAGCCCCAGCATTTT

clone size: -
D gene: TRBD1
J gene: TRBJ2-7
V gene: TRBV5-4
CDR3 protein: CASSSTRTGPYEQYF
CDR3 DNA: TGTGCCAGCAGCTCCACACGGACAGGGCCCTACGAGCAGTACTTC

clone size: -
D gene: -
J gene: TRBJ1-4
V gene: TRBV5-1
CDR3 protein: CASSFQDSTNEKLFF
CDR3 DNA: TGCGCCAGCAGCTTCCAGGACTCAACTAATGAAAAACTGTTTTTT

clone size: -
D gene: -
J gene: TRBJ2-1
V gene: TRBV30
CDR3 protein: CASRKGRNEQFF
CDR3 DNA: TGTGCCTCACGGAAGGGGCGCAATGAGCAGTTCTTC

clone size: -
D gene: -
J gene: TRBJ1-6
V gene: TRBV23-1
CDR3 protein: CASSQTGHRLSPLHF
CDR3 DNA: TGCGCCAGCAGTCAAACGGGACACAGACTTTCACCCCTCCACTTT

clone size: -
D gene: TRBD1
J gene: TRBJ2-7
V gene: TRBV27
CDR3 protein: CASSPGTGVLYEQYF
CDR3 DNA: TGTGCCAGCAGTCCCGGGACAGGGGTTTTGTACGAGCAGTACTTC

clone size: -
D gene: -
J gene: TRBJ1-1
V gene: TRBV5-4
CDR3 protein: CASSLGFQGEEAFF
CDR3 DNA: TGTGCCAGCAGCTTGGGTTTCCAGGGCGAGGAAGCTTTCTTT

clone size: -
D gene: TRBD1
J gene: TRBJ1-4
V gene: TRBV12-3/TRBV12-4
CDR3 protein: CASSPGTGKIF
CDR3 DNA: TGTGCCAGCAGTCCCGGGACAGGGAAGATTTTT

clone size: -
D gene: -
J gene: TRBJ2-3
V gene: TRBV5-1
CDR3 protein: CASSLTRDTQYF
CDR3 DNA: TGCGCCAGCAGCTTGACAAGAGATACGCAGTATTTT

clone size: -
D gene: -
J gene: TRBJ1-2
V gene: TRBV29-1
CDR3 protein: CSVESATLRGYTF
CDR3 DNA: TGCAGCGTTGAGTCGGCTACACTACGGGGCTACACCTTC

clone size: -
D gene: TRBD2
J gene: TRBJ2-7
V gene: TRBV13
CDR3 protein: CASSLYPSGEYEQYF
CDR3 DNA: TGTGCCAGCAGCTTATACCCTAGCGGGGAGTACGAGCAGTACTTC

clone size: -
D gene: -
J gene: TRBJ1-1
V gene: TRBV5-1
CDR3 protein: CASSLTLEGGAFF
CDR3 DNA: TGCGCCAGCAGCTTAACACTCGAGGGTGGAGCTTTCTTT

clone size: -
D gene: TRBD1
J gene: TRBJ2-3
V gene: TRBV9
CDR3 protein: CASSPTGGGSDTQYF
CDR3 DNA: TGTGCCAGCAGCCCAACAGGGGGCGGGTCAGATACGCAGTATTTT

clone size: -
D gene: TRBD2
J gene: TRBJ2-1
V gene: TRBV11-2
CDR3 protein: CASSLVAGGLNEQFF
CDR3 DNA: TGTGCCAGCAGCTTAGTAGCGGGAGGGCTCAATGAGCAGTTCTTC

clone size: -
D gene: TRBD1
J gene: TRBJ1-6
V gene: TRBV5-1
CDR3 protein: CASSWGQENSPLHF
CDR3 DNA: TGCGCCAGCAGCTGGGGACAGGAAAATTCACCCCTCCACTTT

clone size: -
D gene: TRBD1
J gene: TRBJ1-6
V gene: TRBV30
CDR3 protein: CAWSDGQGNSSPLHF
CDR3 DNA: TGTGCCTGGAGTGATGGACAGGGGAATAGTTCACCCCTCCACTTT

clone size: -
D gene: -
J gene: TRBJ2-2
V gene: TRBV5-1
CDR3 protein: CASGKQAGNTGELFF
CDR3 DNA: TGCGCCAGCGGGAAACAGGCCGGGAACACCGGGGAGCTGTTTTTT

clone size: -
D gene: -
J gene: TRBJ2-7
V gene: TRBV19
CDR3 protein: CASSIATNSYEQYF
CDR3 DNA: TGTGCCAGTAGTATTGCGACAAACTCCTACGAGCAGTACTTC

clone size: -
D gene: -
J gene: TRBJ2-6
V gene: TRBV27
CDR3 protein: CASSKPRGGNSGANVLTF
CDR3 DNA: TGTGCCAGCAGTAAACCTCGTGGAGGGAACTCTGGGGCCAACGTCCTGACTTTC

clone size: -
D gene: -
J gene: TRBJ2-1
V gene: TRBV5-1
CDR3 protein: CASSLVDGVYYNEQFF
CDR3 DNA: TGCGCCAGCAGCTTGGTTGACGGAGTCTACTACAATGAGCAGTTCTTC

clone size: once
D gene: -
J gene: TRBJ1-1
V gene: TRBV2
CDR3 protein: CASSLEGLSPEAFF
CDR3 DNA: TGTGCCAGCAGCCTTGAGGGATTAAGTCCTGAAGCTTTCTTT

clone size: -
D gene: TRBD1
J gene: TRBJ2-2
V gene: TRBV19
CDR3 protein: CASSTGQGVAGELFF
CDR3 DNA: TGTGCCAGTAGTACCGGACAGGGGGTCGCCGGGGAGCTGTTTTTT